The 18 T cell receptor beta chains given below trace back to one sample, sequenced in a study of blood T cell repertoires in COVID-19. Sequencing was performed with immunoSEQ multiplex PCR; in TCRdb, only in-frame clones are kept and a portion is missing. The sample comprises 200,000 to 250,000 clones, 88% of which are singletons, and around 3.6% rests with the top ten. The specimen was PBMCs or T cells enriched from blood (not recorded which). The origin of the receptors is a woman in her thirties who had been exposed to COVID-19.

In its sample, this clone was seen once. The V gene is TRBV5-8, the J gene TRBJ2-7; 7 bases map to TRBD1. There are 15 residues in the CDR3. V was clipped by 4 bases and J by 4 bases; unmatched bases: 11. Germline V gene lookup returns CDR1 SGHTS and CDR2 YDEGEE. CDR3 sequence reads: CASSAGTDFLYEQYF. The CDR3 DNA reads TGTGCCAGCAGCGCCGGGACAGATTTTCTGTACGAGCAGTACTTC. The full variable domain, in which reference TRBV5-8 and TRBJ2-7 provide the parts outside the CDR3, is EAGVTQSPTHLIKTRGQQATLRCSPISGHTSVYWYQQALGLGLQFLLWYDEGEERNRGNFPPRFSGRQFPNYSSELNVNALELEDSALYLCASSAGTDFLYEQYFGPGTRLTVT.

The chain links TRBV10-3 to TRBJ2-7; 8 nucleotides line up with TRBD2. Germline CDR1 ENHRY, CDR2 SYGVKD. The CDR3 consists of 15 residues. V lost 6 bases, J lost 3 bases, and 10 bases stayed unmatched. CDR3 DNA: TGTGCCATCAGCGATACACTAGCGGAGCTCTACGAGCAGTACTTC. Its protein is CAISDTLAELYEQYF.

The J gene is TRBJ2-2, the V gene TRBV5-1; 11 bases map to TRBD1. This CDR3 is built from 16 residues. Germline V gene lookup returns CDR1 SGHRS and CDR2 YFSETQ. The ends lost 3 bases at V and 0 bases at J; junction bases unmatched: 1. The CDR3 spells CASSSGQGANTGELFF. Here the CDR3 DNA reads TGCGCCAGCAGCTCGGGACAGGGGGCGAACACCGGGGAGCTGTTTTTT.

The chain employs TRBV13 and TRBJ1-3, with TRBD1 as a possible D gene (5 bases). Trimming removed 1 base at V and 0 bases at J, with 7 bases between. This CDR3 is 15 amino acids long. The V gene's germline CDR1 is PRHDT and CDR2 FYEKMQ (reference sequence). The CDR3 coding sequence is TGTGCCAGCAGCTTAGCGGGGGGCTCTGGAAACACCATATATTTT. Its translation is CASSLAGGSGNTIYF.

The J gene is TRBJ1-4, the V gene TRBV21-1. TRBV21-1 is deemed a pseudogene. The CDR3 contains 15 residues. The CDR3 DNA reads TGTGCCAGCAGCCCAAGGGGAGGGGGTAATGAAAAACTGTTTTTT. The encoded protein is CASSPRGGGNEKLFF.

This clone was recorded once. The chain couples TRBV19 to TRBJ2-1; a weak D match, TRBD2 (5 bases). Germline CDR1 LNHDA, CDR2 SQIVND (reference sequence). CDR3 length: 14 residues. Trimming removed 3 bases from V and 9 bases from J, with 15 bases in between. The CDR3 here is CASSMPGNAAEQFF. The CDR3 DNA reads as TGTGCCAGTAGTATGCCCGGGAACGCCGCTGAGCAGTTCTTC.

V gene TRBV30 combines with J gene TRBJ1-6; 7 bases match TRBD1. CDR1 GTSNPN and CDR2 SVGIG come from the germline V gene (reference sequence). Trimming took 7 bases from V and 7 from J; bases not matched to a gene: 10. The CDR3 totals 14 residues. CDR3 loop: CASRRDSVNSPLHF. CDR3 in DNA: TGTGCCTCGAGGAGGGACAGCGTAAATTCACCCCTCCACTTT.

The V call is TRBV10-3, the J call TRBJ2-7; TRBD2 aligns across 9 bases. The germline V gene has CDR1 ENHRY and CDR2 SYGVKD. CDR3 length equals 15 residues. The V and J ends lost 1 base and 6 bases, in that order; junction bases with no gene match: 7. The CDR3 is CAISELAGGLAEQYF. DNA of the CDR3: TGTGCCATCAGTGAGTTGGCGGGAGGGCTCGCCGAGCAGTACTTC.

This chain links TRBV6-5 with TRBJ1-2, with D possibly TRBD1 on 6 matching bases. CDR3 length: 14 amino acids. With 5 bases removed from V and 4 bases from J, the gap between germline ends came to 14 bases. CDR1 is MNHEY, CDR2 SVGAGI, per germline. The CDR3 reads CASSTGISLYGYTF. The CDR3 DNA is TGTGCCAGCAGTACAGGGATCTCCCTCTATGGCTACACCTTC.

This clone was found once. J is TRBJ1-1 and V is TRBV27, with 7 bases aligning to TRBD1. The CDR3 length is 13 residues. CDR1 and CDR2 from the germline V gene are MNHEY and SMNVEV (reference sequence). V dropped 2 bases and J dropped 8; count of bases not matched to a gene: 5. CDR3 protein: CASSLRQGKEAFF. The DNA of the CDR3 is TGTGCCAGCAGTTTAAGACAGGGCAAGGAAGCTTTCTTT.

In this sample, this clone turned up once. This chain joins TRBV2 and TRBJ2-7; 8 nucleotides align to TRBD2. The germline V gene encodes CDR1 SNHLY and CDR2 FYNNEI. The CDR3 has 16 residues. The V segment lost 4 bases and the J segment 7 bases; nucleotides outside the gene matches: 15. The CDR3 DNA follows: TGTGCCAGCAGTGTTGGCGCGGGAGGTCCCTCGGGGGAGCAGTACTTC. This encodes CASSVGAGGPSGEQYF.

J is TRBJ2-3 and V is TRBV14; 9 bases match TRBD1. Trimming took 3 bases from V and 5 from J; bases not matched to a gene: 6. The CDR3 runs 15 residues. Germline lookup yields CDR1 SGHDN and CDR2 FVKESK. The CDR3 coding sequence is TGTGCCAGCAGCCAGAACAGGGGGCGCGTAGATACGCAGTATTTT. This gives the protein CASSQNRGRVDTQYF.

Only one count was recorded for this clone. This chain joins TRBV5-6 and TRBJ2-7; perhaps TRBD2 as D (5 bases). V dropped 4 bases and J dropped 0 bases, with 20 bases sitting between them. The CDR3 is 17 amino acids. CDR1 is SGHDT and CDR2 is YYEEEE in the germline V gene. In nucleotides, the CDR3 is TGTGCCAGCAGCCGGTTTGCTGCTAGCTTATTCTCCTACGAGCAGTACTTC. Translating gives CASSRFAASLFSYEQYF.

The chain couples TRBV11-3 to TRBJ2-7; 7 nucleotides match TRBD1. The CDR3 sequence is 13 residues long. V lost 5 bases and J lost 5; bases outside the gene matches: 6. CDR1 SGHNT and CDR2 YENEEA come from the germline V gene. DNA for the CDR3: TGTGCCAGCAGCGTTACTGGGACAGACGAGCAGTACTTC. Translating gives CASSVTGTDEQYF.

The rearrangement links TRBV19 to TRBJ2-2; D uncertain. The V gene's germline CDR1 is LNHDA and CDR2 SQIVND (reference sequence). The CDR3 is made up of 15 amino acids. The V gene lost 5 bases and the J gene lost 5 bases, with 15 bases spanning the gap. CDR3 sequence: CASSAPGRKTGELFF. CDR3 DNA sequence: TGTGCCAGTAGTGCCCCCGGCAGGAAGACCGGGGAGCTGTTTTTT.

The chain recombines TRBV7-3 with TRBJ2-7; 9 nucleotides align to TRBD1. J gave up 6 bases and V 2 bases, and 8 bases lay outside the gene matches. Germline V CDR1 and CDR2: SGHTA, FQGTGA. This CDR3 contains 15 residues. The CDR3 protein is CASSLLGTGSSEQYF. CDR3 bases: TGTGCCAGCAGCTTACTCGGGACAGGGTCGTCCGAGCAGTACTTC.

This chain connects TRBV20-1 to TRBJ1-2, with 11 bases that match TRBD1. CDR1 is DFQATT, CDR2 SNEGSKA, per germline (reference sequence). V lost 3 bases to trimming and J lost 8 bases; unmatched junction nucleotides: 11. This CDR3 region has 15 residues. The CDR3 DNA follows: TGCAGTGCTAGTAGGACAGGGGGCTATATAGGCGGCTACACCTTC. Residues: CSASRTGGYIGGYTF.

The chain is built from TRBV7-2 and TRBJ2-2, with a possible D match to TRBD2 (5 bases). Trimming took off 1 base at V and 0 bases at J, with 12 bases between the two ends. Per germline, CDR1 SGHTA and CDR2 FQGNSA. This CDR3 region has 17 residues. This CDR3 is CASSLVASTANTGELFF. In DNA, the CDR3 is TGTGCCAGCAGCTTAGTGGCTAGCACCGCGAACACCGGGGAGCTGTTTTTT.